This T cell receptor beta chain appears in the sequencing data of a study of cytomegalovirus exposure and HLA in healthy donors. Looking at the study overall: Some 80 million unique TCR sequences came from HLA-typed donors in an early release.

In the PCR, 60 Vbeta and 13 Jbeta primers were used. Sequencing was performed with immunoSEQ multiplex PCR; in TCRdb, only in-frame clones are kept and a portion is missing. The sample gives about 170,000 clones, approximately 59% of which show up once; 2.5% to 3% is in the top ten. Germline V gene sequence: CDR1 WSHSY, CDR2 SAAADI. The trim removed 6 bases at V and 5 bases at J, leaving 4 bases unmatched. The CDR3 covers 13 residues. Sequencing was done on a sample of PBMCs. V is TRBV10-2 and J is TRBJ2-7, with TRBD1 identical over 10 bases. The sequence came from a man in his forties in good health and CMV-seronegative. The DNA for the CDR3 is TGCGCCAGCAGGACAGGGGGCGACCACGAGCAGTACTTC. Residues: CASRTGGDHEQYF.